This T cell receptor beta chain is from a study of blood T cell repertoires in COVID-19. Study-level background: Nucleic acid was either cDNA or gDNA, and it came from T cells, B-cell-depleted T cells, or PBMCs.

Germline loops: CDR1 MNHEY, CDR2 SVGAGI. This CDR3 is 16 amino acids long. V dropped 4 bases and J dropped 2 bases, with 18 bases sitting between them. Methods used by the authors: Amplification with reference gene primers provided the estimates of nucleated cell counts. The assay was immunoSEQ multiplex PCR, and TCRdb's table has in-frame clones only and misses some. The V and J calls and clone size are taken from that table; D and trimming were inferred from the DNA. The sample shows over 60,000 clones, around nine tenths of them seen only once. The rearrangement joins TRBV6-5 to TRBJ2-7; tentative D call: TRBD2 (6 bases). The clonotype comes from a man between 65 and 85 years old with active or convalescent COVID-19. Input material: peripheral blood. CDR3 protein: CASSSSRGRRAYEQYF. The CDR3 nucleotides read TGTGCCAGCAGTTCCTCGCGTGGTAGGAGGGCCTACGAGCAGTACTTC.